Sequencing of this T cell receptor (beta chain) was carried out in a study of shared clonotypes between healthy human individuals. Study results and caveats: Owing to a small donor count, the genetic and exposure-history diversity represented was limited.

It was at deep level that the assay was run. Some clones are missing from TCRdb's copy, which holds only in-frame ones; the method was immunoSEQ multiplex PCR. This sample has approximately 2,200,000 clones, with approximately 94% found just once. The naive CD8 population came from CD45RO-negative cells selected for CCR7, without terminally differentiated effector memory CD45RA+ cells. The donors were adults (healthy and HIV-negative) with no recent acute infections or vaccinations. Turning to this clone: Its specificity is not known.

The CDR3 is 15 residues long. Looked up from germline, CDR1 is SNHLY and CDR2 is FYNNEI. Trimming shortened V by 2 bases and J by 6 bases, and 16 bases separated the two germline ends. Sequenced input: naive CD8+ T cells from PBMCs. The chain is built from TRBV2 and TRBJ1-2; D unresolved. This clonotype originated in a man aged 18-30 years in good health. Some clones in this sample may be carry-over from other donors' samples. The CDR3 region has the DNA TGTGCCAGCAGTGAAAGAACATCTCCGTTGAATGGCTACACCTTC. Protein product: CASSERTSPLNGYTF. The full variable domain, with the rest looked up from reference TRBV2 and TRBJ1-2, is EPEVTQTPSHQVTQMGQEVILRCVPISNHLYFYWYRQILGQKVEFLVSFYNNEISEKSEIFDDQFSVERPDGSNFTLKIRSTKLEDSAMYFCASSERTSPLNGYTFGSGTRLTVV.